Many counts were recorded for the clone carrying this TCR beta chain. Its antigen is still unknown. V lost 3 bases and J 3 bases, leaving 15 bases between the germline ends. CDR3 length: 16 residues. The V gene's germline CDR1 is MGHRA and CDR2 YSYEKL. TCR beta libraries were made by quantitative 5'-RACE with molecular barcodes. TCRdb re-analysed the 5' RACE reads in MiXCR, keeping a single row per CDR3 protein. This sample yields about 440,000 distinct CDR3 sequences, of which 15% to 20% are seen a single time; around 0.92% belongs to the top ten. The sample is drawn from a study of CD8 T cells in ankylosing spondylitis. Study observations and caveats: Earlier work had already found some motif variants in reactive arthritis synovial fluid and blood. One TCR beta motif, made up of eight highly homologous variants, appeared characteristic of ankylosing spondylitis blood. Researchers report that disease-linked clones proved CD8+ and relatively rare in peripheral blood.

The sequenced sample consisted of blood, either unsorted or a sorted T cell fraction (not recorded which). The receptor was isolated from a male donor with ankylosing spondylitis. This rearrangement joins TRBV4-1 to TRBJ2-4; D unresolved. The CDR3 loop reads CASSQGFGQVKNIQYF. The CDR3 region has the DNA TGCGCCAGCAGCCAGGGGTTCGGGCAGGTCAAAAACATTCAGTACTTC.